Listed below are T cell receptor beta chains from one sample, sequenced in a study of shared T cell receptors in the human thymus. Some clones are missing from TCRdb's copy, which holds only in-frame ones; the method was immunoSEQ multiplex PCR. Seen here are some 700,000 clones, 70% to 90% observed once, and the top ten hold about 0.011%. The same sample was also used in a study of human thymus T cells.

Sequenced sample: thymocytes. All receptors derive from a girl less than two years old with a congenital heart defect. The CDR3 runs from the conserved cysteine through the conserved F or W. D genes are given only for firm matches. Not all rows give a size; the values are once, few, many and, for expanded clones, a class.

d_call,clone_size,j_call,v_call,cdr3_aa,cdr3_nt
TRBD2,NA,TRBJ2-1,TRBV5-1,CASSLEAGGSDEQFF,TGCGCCAGCAGCTTGGAGGCGGGGGGAAGTGATGAGCAGTTCTTC
NA,NA,TRBJ1-5,TRBV4-1,CASSQYQEGQPQHF,TGCGCCAGCAGCCAATACCAGGAGGGTCAGCCCCAGCATTTT
TRBD2,NA,TRBJ2-3,TRBV9,CASSAPGLAGGWFTDTQYF,TGTGCCAGCAGCGCCCCAGGACTAGCGGGGGGTTGGTTCACAGATACGCAGTATTTT
TRBD2,NA,TRBJ2-2,TRBV19,CASSMGSGGNTGELFF,TGTGCCAGTAGTATGGGTAGCGGGGGGAACACCGGGGAGCTGTTTTTT
NA,NA,TRBJ1-5,TRBV6-5,CASRRTAYNQPQHF,TGTGCCAGCAGACGTACAGCTTACAATCAGCCCCAGCATTTT
TRBD2,NA,TRBJ2-3,TRBV5-1,CASSLELAGWSTDTQYF,TGCGCCAGCAGCTTGGAGCTAGCGGGATGGAGCACAGATACGCAGTATTTT
NA,few,TRBJ1-6,TRBV28,CASSFGGIGNSPLHF,TGTGCCAGCAGTTTCGGAGGGATAGGTAATTCACCCCTCCACTTT
TRBD1,NA,TRBJ1-5,TRBV6-6,CASGDRDRENQPQHF,TGTGCCAGCGGCGACCGGGACAGGGAGAATCAGCCCCAGCATTTT
TRBD1,NA,TRBJ2-7,TRBV6-1,CASRDSGTGSYEQYF,TGTGCCAGCAGGGACTCCGGGACAGGGTCCTACGAGCAGTACTTC
NA,NA,TRBJ2-7,TRBV6-1,CASSEEGYSSYEQYF,TGTGCCAGCAGTGAGGAGGGGTATAGCTCCTACGAGCAGTACTTC
NA,NA,TRBJ1-6,TRBV5-6,CASSFGRAHSPLHF,TGTGCCAGCAGCTTCGGCAGGGCACATTCACCCCTCCACTTT
TRBD2,NA,TRBJ2-3,TRBV7-9,CASSLLAGTSTDTQYF,TGTGCCAGCAGCCTTCTAGCGGGGACAAGCACAGATACGCAGTATTTT
NA,few,TRBJ1-2,TRBV5-1,CASRGGFRGKGYTF,TGCGCCAGCAGAGGTGGCTTCAGGGGTAAGGGCTACACCTTC
NA,NA,TRBJ2-1,TRBV11-2,CASSCSPQEQFF,TGTGCCAGCAGCTGCAGCCCACAGGAGCAGTTCTTC
NA,once,TRBJ1-5,TRBV5-1,CASTLTGHVYSNQPQHF,TGCGCCAGCACCCTTACTGGACACGTATATAGCAATCAGCCCCAGCATTTT
NA,few,TRBJ1-1,TRBV5-6,CASSFVAESSETFF,TGTGCCAGCAGCTTCGTAGCTGAAAGTTCGGAAACTTTCTTT
NA,NA,TRBJ1-2,TRBV29-1,CSVETGSGGYTF,TGCAGCGTTGAAACAGGGTCGGGTGGCTACACCTTC
TRBD1,few,TRBJ2-3,TRBV19,CATSTPDRGETDTQYF,TGTGCCACCTCCACCCCGGACAGGGGAGAGACAGATACGCAGTATTTT
TRBD1,NA,TRBJ1-2,TRBV6-1,CASSEQQGGNYGYTF,TGTGCCAGCAGTGAACAGCAGGGGGGAAACTATGGCTACACCTTC
TRBD1,NA,TRBJ2-7,TRBV7-3,CASSFLPGQGYEQYF,TGTGCCAGCAGCTTCCTCCCGGGACAGGGCTACGAGCAGTACTTC
TRBD1,NA,TRBJ1-4,TRBV5-4,CASSSTGTGLNEKLFF,TGTGCCAGCAGCTCCACCGGGACAGGGTTAAATGAAAAACTGTTTTTT
TRBD2,NA,TRBJ2-5,TRBV5-4,CASSVELAGGPRETQYF,TGTGCCAGCAGCGTCGAACTAGCGGGGGGGCCGCGAGAGACCCAGTACTTC
NA,NA,TRBJ2-3,TRBV16,CASSQVLLTDTQYF,TGTGCCAGCAGCCAGGTACTCCTCACAGATACGCAGTATTTT
NA,NA,TRBJ1-2,TRBV6-4,CASSDSGVRSPGGYTF,TGTGCCAGCAGTGACTCGGGTGTTAGGTCGCCGGGTGGCTACACCTTC
NA,NA,TRBJ2-1,TRBV29-1,CSVGHPNEQFF,TGCAGCGTCGGACATCCCAATGAGCAGTTCTTC
NA,NA,TRBJ1-5,TRBV15,CATSRDEAGWFNFSNQPQHF,TGTGCCACCAGCAGAGATGAGGCAGGGTGGTTCAATTTTAGCAATCAGCCCCAGCATTTT
NA,NA,TRBJ1-2,TRBV19,CASSSPKDKNVKNYGYTF,TGTGCCAGTTCTTCCCCTAAGGACAAGAACGTCAAAAACTATGGCTACACCTTC
TRBD2,NA,TRBJ2-1,TRBV15,CATSSRLAGGHSPSNEQFF,TGTGCCACCAGCTCTCGACTAGCGGGGGGGCATTCGCCTAGCAATGAGCAGTTCTTC
TRBD2,NA,TRBJ2-5,TRBV6-6,CASSYMSPGGDRSQYF,TGTGCCAGCAGTTACATGAGCCCGGGGGGGGATCGGTCCCAGTACTTC
NA,once,TRBJ1-6,TRBV14,CASSQDSAGGLNSPLHF,TGTGCCAGCAGCCAAGATAGTGCGGGGGGATTAAATTCACCCCTCCACTTT
TRBD1,NA,TRBJ1-2,TRBV15,CATSVASDRDVYGYTF,TGTGCCACCAGCGTGGCCTCGGACAGGGATGTTTATGGCTACACCTTC
NA,NA,TRBJ1-1,TRBV19,CASSIYQGETEAFF,TGTGCCAGTAGTATTTACCAAGGGGAAACTGAAGCTTTCTTT
TRBD2,NA,TRBJ2-5,TRBV6-5,CASSYSLAEETQYF,TGTGCCAGCAGTTACTCACTAGCGGAAGAGACCCAGTACTTC
NA,NA,TRBJ2-7,TRBV27,CASSLSFSNYEQYF,TGTGCCAGCAGTTTATCTTTCAGTAACTACGAGCAGTACTTC
TRBD1,NA,TRBJ2-7,TRBV14,CASSQAPKQGEAYEQYF,TGTGCCAGCAGCCAAGCCCCGAAACAGGGGGAGGCCTACGAGCAGTACTTC
NA,NA,TRBJ2-7,TRBV10-2,CASSPQGPKYF,TGCGCCAGCAGCCCGCAGGGGCCCAAGTACTTC
TRBD1,NA,TRBJ2-3,TRBV27,CASGQDSTDTQYF,TGTGCCAGCGGACAGGATAGCACAGATACGCAGTATTTT
TRBD1,NA,TRBJ2-2,TRBV9,CASSETFRLGDREDQTGELFF,TGTGCCAGCAGCGAGACTTTCCGACTGGGGGACAGGGAAGACCAAACCGGGGAGCTGTTTTTT
NA,few,TRBJ1-2,TRBV5-4,CASSLGGRDGYTF,TGTGCCAGCAGCTTGGGAGGGCGGGATGGCTACACCTTC
NA,once,TRBJ1-3,TRBV19,CASSMRQYSGNTIYF,TGTGCCAGTAGTATGAGACAGTACTCTGGAAACACCATATATTTT
TRBD2,once,TRBJ2-2,TRBV9,CASSVAGVVTSGIAETGELFF,TGTGCCAGCAGCGTAGCCGGGGTGGTCACTAGCGGGATCGCCGAAACCGGGGAGCTGTTTTTT
NA,NA,TRBJ2-1,TRBV7-9,CASSLATGPYYNEQFF,TGTGCCAGCAGCTTAGCCACAGGGCCCTACTACAATGAGCAGTTCTTC
TRBD1,NA,TRBJ1-1,TRBV10-3,CAIKGGQLEAFF,TGTGCCATCAAAGGGGGACAGCTAGAAGCTTTCTTT
TRBD1,NA,TRBJ1-1,TRBV5-1,CASSFKGAGTEAFF,TGCGCCAGCAGCTTTAAGGGGGCTGGCACTGAAGCTTTCTTT
NA,NA,TRBJ2-7,TRBV11-2,CATQRRRAGSYEQYF,TGTGCCACCCAGAGACGAAGGGCGGGGAGCTACGAGCAGTACTTC
TRBD1,NA,TRBJ2-1,TRBV4-1,CASSQVWTGYEQFF,TGCGCCAGCAGCCAAGTATGGACAGGGTATGAGCAGTTCTTC
NA,NA,TRBJ1-1,TRBV18,CASSTNGSEAFF,TGTGCCAGCTCAACCAACGGGAGTGAAGCTTTCTTT
NA,few,TRBJ1-1,TRBV4-1,CASSQVQGSVTEAFF,TGCGCCAGCAGCCAGGTACAGGGAAGTGTGACTGAAGCTTTCTTT
TRBD1,few,TRBJ2-6,TRBV19,CASKKGAPISGANVLTF,TGTGCCAGTAAGAAGGGGGCGCCAATCTCTGGGGCCAACGTCCTGACTTTC
TRBD1,NA,TRBJ1-2,TRBV19,CASSGQGHYYGYTF,TGTGCCAGTAGTGGACAGGGTCACTACTATGGCTACACCTTC
TRBD1,NA,TRBJ2-5,TRBV7-8,CASSLARGFETQYF,TGTGCCAGCAGCTTAGCCAGGGGGTTTGAGACCCAGTACTTC
NA,few,TRBJ2-7,TRBV19,CASSVGHHPYEQYF,TGTGCCAGTAGTGTCGGACACCACCCCTACGAGCAGTACTTC
NA,NA,TRBJ1-3,TRBV6-6,CASSYVPSGSGNTIYF,TGTGCCAGCAGTTACGTTCCGTCAGGGTCAGGAAACACCATATATTTT
TRBD1,NA,TRBJ1-2,TRBV25-1,CASSEGVVPGGAAYGYTF,TGTGCCAGCAGTGAAGGAGTCGTACCAGGGGGCGCAGCGTATGGCTACACCTTC
NA,NA,TRBJ2-1,TRBV18,CASSPRDYNEQFF,TGTGCCAGCTCACCAAGAGATTACAATGAGCAGTTCTTC
TRBD1,NA,TRBJ2-3,TRBV25-1,CASSPGTGGTDTQYF,TGTGCCAGCAGCCCCGGGACAGGAGGCACAGATACGCAGTATTTT
TRBD1,NA,TRBJ1-2,TRBV9,CASSNGQGHGYTF,TGTGCCAGCAGCAATGGACAGGGCCATGGCTACACCTTC
NA,NA,TRBJ2-7,TRBV6-6,CASTSLVSHGEQYF,TGTGCCAGCACCTCACTAGTATCCCATGGCGAGCAGTACTTC
NA,NA,TRBJ1-5,TRBV27,CASSSLNQPQHF,TGTGCCAGCAGTTCCCTAAATCAGCCCCAGCATTTT
TRBD2,once,TRBJ2-1,TRBV4-1,CASSQATYSGGLTGSHPNEQFF,TGCGCCAGCAGCCAAGCTACCTATAGCGGGGGGCTCACTGGTTCACACCCGAATGAGCAGTTCTTC